This T cell receptor (beta chain) was found in a study of TIL therapy for anti-PD-1-resistant metastatic lung cancer. Study-level information: Tumors carried a median around 1.4 non-synonymous mutations per megabase.

CDR1 MNHNY and CDR2 SVGAGI come from the germline V gene (reference sequence). The CDR3 consists of 14 residues. V lost 9 bases and J lost 8, with 21 bases in between. The immunoSEQ assay was v3. Method: immunoSEQ multiplex PCR; TCRdb's copy keeps in-frame clones and lacks some. The sample records nearly 15,000 clones, 86% being singletons. The time point here: pre-treatment sample, taken before nivolumab and TIL therapy. The sequence was collected from a person aged 25-85 years with non-small cell lung cancer. Here the sequenced sample was blood, taken at baseline. This chain connects TRBV6-6 to TRBJ2-3, with D perhaps assigned TRBD1 or TRBD2 (5 bases each). The CDR3, as DNA: TGTGCCAGTTCTGAGGGGCAATCCGGAAGTACGCAGTATTTT. This gives the protein CASSEGQSGSTQYF.